Listed below are T cell receptor beta chains from one sample, sequenced in a study of cytotoxic CD8 clonotypes in ibrutinib-treated CLL. Libraries were prepared by immunoSEQ multiplex PCR; TCRdb keeps only in-frame clonotypes and omits some of them. The data show around 200,000 clones, 60% to 80% seen once. The specimen was PBMCs, collected after 12 months of ibrutinib treatment. The receptor source for this set is a human donor with chronic lymphocytic leukemia. Each CDR3 is given with its conserved first and last residue. The order of the fields is clone size, D gene, J gene, V gene, CDR3 DNA, CDR3 protein. A D gene is named only where the DNA matches it firmly. Part of the rows lack a size; the others show once, few, many or a class for expanded clones.

. | . | TRBJ1-2 | TRBV20-1 | TGCAGTGCTACCTTACGTTATGGCTACACCTTC | CSATLRYGYTF
. | TRBD1 | TRBJ1-1 | TRBV6-1 | TGTGCCAGCAGTGATTTGGGACAGGTGAACACTGAAGCTTTCTTT | CASSDLGQVNTEAFF
. | . | TRBJ1-2 | TRBV9 | TGTGCCAGCAGCGTTGGCCCCGACAGAAACTATGGCTACACCTTC | CASSVGPDRNYGYTF
. | TRBD1 | TRBJ1-4 | TRBV5-1 | TGCGCCAGCAGCCCTACCGGGACAGGGGGCGGAAAACTGTTTTTT | CASSPTGTGGGKLFF
few | . | TRBJ1-4 | TRBV7-2 | TGTGCCAGCAGCCGGAGAGAAACTAATGAAAAACTGTTTTTT | CASSRRETNEKLFF
. | . | TRBJ1-1 | TRBV11-2 | TGTGCCAGCAGCTTAGCCCTTAGCGGACTGGGGATCACTGAAGCTTTCTTT | CASSLALSGLGITEAFF
few | . | TRBJ2-2 | TRBV5-4 | TGTGCCAGCAGGTGGGGCACCGGGGAGCTGTTTTTT | CASRWGTGELFF
. | . | TRBJ1-6 | TRBV18 | TGTGCCAGCTCACCAATACTGTTGACTACAGGGAGTTCACCCCTCCACTTT | CASSPILLTTGSSPLHF
. | TRBD2 | TRBJ2-7 | TRBV14 | TGTGCCAGCAGCCAAGTAAGGAAAGACATAGCGGGAGGCGAGCAGTACTTC | CASSQVRKDIAGGEQYF
. | . | TRBJ2-7 | TRBV5-1 | TGCGCCAGCAGCTTGGCGGGACACTCATACGAGCAGTACTTC | CASSLAGHSYEQYF
few | TRBD1 | TRBJ2-2 | TRBV4-3 | TGCGCCAGCAGCCAAGGGGACAGCCTTCACACCGGGGAGCTGTTTTTT | CASSQGDSLHTGELFF
. | TRBD1 | TRBJ1-2 | TRBV7-3 | TGTGCCAGCAGCATGGGACAGGGAAATCTATATGGCTACACCTTC | CASSMGQGNLYGYTF
few | TRBD1 | TRBJ2-3 | TRBV5-6 | TGTGCCAGCAGCTTGGCCTGGACAGGGAAGACAGATACGCAGTATTTT | CASSLAWTGKTDTQYF
. | . | TRBJ1-1 | TRBV7-8 | TGTGCCAGCAGCTCCAGGGACACTGAAGCTTTCTTT | CASSSRDTEAFF
. | . | TRBJ2-7 | TRBV5-6 | TGTGCCAGCACCCCGGGATGGGGAAACTACGAGCAGTACTTC | CASTPGWGNYEQYF
many | . | TRBJ1-1 | TRBV6-5 | TGTGCCAGCAGACTAGCGGGGGGGTTTGAAGCTTTCTTT | CASRLAGGFEAFF
few | . | TRBJ1-1 | TRBV9 | TGTGCCAGCACCCCAGATTCCGCGAACACTGAAGCTTTCTTT | CASTPDSANTEAFF
. | . | TRBJ1-5 | TRBV7-3 | TGTGCCAGCAGCCCTAGCGTGGGACAGCCCCAGCATTTT | CASSPSVGQPQHF
. | . | TRBJ2-7 | TRBV20-1 | TGCAGTGCTAGGGCTGGCCGGGGGCTGTACTTC | CSARAGRGLYF
. | . | TRBJ2-3 | TRBV5-1 | TGCGCCAGCAGCGAGAGGCCCTCCGTCGGCACAGATACGCAGTATTTT | CASSERPSVGTDTQYF
once | TRBD2 | TRBJ2-1 | TRBV9 | TGTGCCAGCAGCGTAAGTGACGGGGGGGCGCATGAGCAGTTCTTC | CASSVSDGGAHEQFF
. | . | TRBJ1-2 | TRBV5-4 | TGTGCCTCGGGGACGGACTATGGCTACACCTTC | CASGTDYGYTF
few | . | TRBJ1-2 | TRBV2 | TGTGCCAGCATGTACCTCCCGGGGGGCTACACCTTC | CASMYLPGGYTF
. | . | TRBJ2-3 | TRBV7-2 | TGTGCCAGCAGCTCCTTCAGGGTGCCAGATACGCAGTATTTT | CASSSFRVPDTQYF
. | TRBD2 | TRBJ2-4 | TRBV27 | TGTGCCAGCAGTTTACTAGCGGGAGCGAACGCCAAAAACATTCAGTACTTC | CASSLLAGANAKNIQYF
. | . | TRBJ2-1 | TRBV27 | TGTGCCAGCATCAGGGGCGCGCCCTACAATGAGCAGTTCTTC | CASIRGAPYNEQFF
few | . | TRBJ1-2 | TRBV7-8 | TGTGCCAGCAGCTTAGCGGTCGAGGGGCGGGATGGCTACACCTTC | CASSLAVEGRDGYTF
few | TRBD1 | TRBJ1-2 | TRBV30 | TGTGCCTGGAGGCTCCGGGACAGGGCTAATTATGGCTACACCTTC | CAWRLRDRANYGYTF
. | . | TRBJ2-6 | TRBV4-2 | TGTGCCAGCAGCCGGACGGTGACCAGCTCTGGGGCCAACGTCCTGACTTTC | CASSRTVTSSGANVLTF
. | . | TRBJ1-2 | TRBV19 | TGTGCCAGTACCTCGACGGGGGACTATGGCTACACCTTC | CASTSTGDYGYTF
few | TRBD1 | TRBJ2-3 | TRBV9 | TGTGCCAGCAGCGTAGGTAGGTTGGGACAGACTAGCACAGATACGCAGTATTTT | CASSVGRLGQTSTDTQYF
. | TRBD1 | TRBJ1-5 | TRBV5-6 | TGTGCCAGCAGCTTGAGGACCGGGACAGCTAATCAGCCCCAGCATTTT | CASSLRTGTANQPQHF
few | TRBD1 | TRBJ2-7 | TRBV14 | TGTGCCAGCAGCAAGGGACAGGGGGTGTCCTACGAGCAGTACTTC | CASSKGQGVSYEQYF
. | . | TRBJ2-1 | TRBV5-1 | TGCGCCAGCTCTCCACGGTCCCAGCACTACAATGAGCAGTTCTTC | CASSPRSQHYNEQFF
. | . | TRBJ2-3 | TRBV15 | TGTGCCACCAGCAGAGATCCGGTTTCAGGCACAGATACGCAGTATTTT | CATSRDPVSGTDTQYF
few | . | TRBJ2-1 | TRBV29-1 | TGCAGCGTTCTCCCGGTGTACGACAATGAGCAGTTCTTC | CSVLPVYDNEQFF
. | TRBD2 | TRBJ2-1 | TRBV7-3 | TGTGCCAGCAGCTCAGAAGTTAGCGGGAGTAGGAATGAGCAGTTCTTC | CASSSEVSGSRNEQFF